This T cell receptor (beta chain) was sequenced for a study of cytomegalovirus exposure and HLA in healthy donors. Within the sample, this clone is medium-sized. 60 Vbeta and 13 Jbeta primers were used in PCR. Profiling relied on immunoSEQ multiplex PCR, and the TCRdb table lists in-frame clones only, not all of them. The sample records about 89,000 clones, roughly 80% being singletons. Per the germline V gene, CDR1 is MNHNS and CDR2 is SASEGT. Trimming took 3 bases from V and 7 from J, leaving 16 bases between them. This CDR3 has 15 residues. This chain connects TRBV6-1 to TRBJ1-5, with a possible D match to TRBD1 (5 bases). The TCR sequence derives from a man aged 25 to 40 in good health and CMV-seronegative. The specimen sequenced was PBMCs. CDR3 in amino acids: CASSDFLQGYQPQHF. The CDR3 nucleotides are TGTGCCAGCAGTGATTTCCTTCAGGGATACCAGCCCCAGCATTTT.